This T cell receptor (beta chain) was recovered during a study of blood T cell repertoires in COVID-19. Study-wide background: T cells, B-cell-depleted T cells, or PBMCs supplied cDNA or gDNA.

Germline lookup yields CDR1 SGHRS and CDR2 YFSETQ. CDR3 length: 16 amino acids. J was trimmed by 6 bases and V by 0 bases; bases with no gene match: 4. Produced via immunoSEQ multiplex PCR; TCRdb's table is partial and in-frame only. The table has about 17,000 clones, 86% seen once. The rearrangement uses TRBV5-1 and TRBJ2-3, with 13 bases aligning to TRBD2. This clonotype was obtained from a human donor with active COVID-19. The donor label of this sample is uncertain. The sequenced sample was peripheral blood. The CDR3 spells CASSLGLAGGPDTQYF. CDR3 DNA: TGCGCCAGCAGCTTGGGACTAGCGGGGGGCCCGGATACGCAGTATTTT.